This entry lists 31 T cell receptor beta chains sequenced from one sample in a study of blood T cell repertoires in COVID-19. Measured with immunoSEQ multiplex PCR; TCRdb has only the in-frame clones, and not every one. The table includes a few hundred thousand clones, approximately 85% detected once. The sequenced sample consisted of PBMCs or T cells enriched from blood (not recorded which). Every receptor here comes from a woman aged 25 to 39 who had recovered from COVID-19.

This clone was picked up one time. The CDR3 sequence is CASSPRLAGSTDTQYF. DNA for the CDR3: TGTGCCAGCAGCCCCCGGCTAGCGGGGTCCACAGATACGCAGTATTTT. This rearrangement joins TRBV5-4 to TRBJ2-3, with TRBD2 identical over 9 bases. The V gene end was trimmed by 4 bases and the J gene end by 2 bases; junction bases not matched to a gene: 8. From germline, CDR1 is SGHNT and CDR2 YYREEE (reference sequence). This CDR3 comprises 16 residues. Full variable domain (rest looked up from reference TRBV5-4 and TRBJ2-3): ETGVTQSPTHLIKTRGQQVTLRCSSQSGHNTVSWYQQALGQGPQFIFQYYREEENGRGNFPPRFSGLQFPNYSSELNVNALELDDSALYLCASSPRLAGSTDTQYFGPGTRLTVL.

The rearrangement joins TRBV13 to TRBJ1-2, with a weak D call TRBD1 (6 bases). From germline, CDR1 is PRHDT and CDR2 FYEKMQ (reference sequence). The CDR3 totals 14 residues. Deletions cut 6 bases from V and 2 bases from J, with 13 bases between. The CDR3 bases are TGTGCCAGCAGTGGACAGACAACCAACTATGGCTACACCTTC. Protein sequence: CASSGQTTNYGYTF. Full variable domain (rest looked up from reference TRBV13 and TRBJ1-2): AAGVIQSPRHLIKEKRETATLKCYPIPRHDTVYWYQQGPGQDPQFLISFYEKMQSDKGSIPDRFSAQQFSDYHSELNMSSLELGDSALYFCASSGQTTNYGYTFGSGTRLTVV.

The chain has TRBV6-4 and TRBJ1-2; 8 bases line up with TRBD1. CDR3 size: 14 residues. Germline lookup yields CDR1 MRHNA and CDR2 SNTAGT. Unmatched junction bases numbered 10, after V lost 6 bases and J lost 7 bases. CDR3 protein: CASSADRGGFGYTF. The CDR3 bases are TGTGCCAGCAGCGCCGACAGGGGTGGATTTGGCTACACCTTC.

CDR3 sequence (DNA): TGTGCCAGCAGCGTCCTCGGGACAGGGGGCTTTGAGCAGTACTTC. Protein: CASSVLGTGGFEQYF. V gene TRBV7-9 combines with J gene TRBJ2-7; 12 bases agree with TRBD1. Germline CDR1 reads SEHNR; CDR2 reads FQNEAQ (reference sequence). Losses at the gene ends were 5 bases for V and 7 bases for J; bases not matched to a gene: 9. CDR3 length: 15 amino acids.

This clone was recorded only once. V and J are TRBV29-1 and TRBJ2-3; 7 bases agree with TRBD1. Germline-derived CDR1 and CDR2 are SQVTM and ANQGSEA. V lost 6 bases to trimming and J lost 0 bases; unmatched junction nucleotides: 9. CDR3 length: 15 residues. This chain's CDR3 is CSVRQGVTSTDTQYF. In DNA, the CDR3 is TGCAGCGTACGACAGGGAGTAACAAGCACAGATACGCAGTATTTT.

The DNA of the CDR3 is TGTGCCAGCATCCCGGGGGGTCGGATCGGGGAGCTGTTTTTT. Translating gives CASIPGGRIGELFF. The chain employs TRBV28 and TRBJ2-2; 7 bases are a match to TRBD2. CDR1 MDHEN and CDR2 SYDVKM come from the germline V gene. The CDR3 spans 14 residues. J gave up 7 bases and V 7 bases, and 9 bases lay outside the gene matches.

The chain recombines TRBV4-1 with TRBJ2-5; D may be TRBD1 (5 bases). This CDR3 has 15 residues. Per germline, CDR1 MGHRA and CDR2 YSYEKL. V lost 3 bases, J lost 1 base, and 12 bases lay in between. CDR3 amino acids: CASSQADTLQETQYF. The CDR3, as DNA: TGCGCCAGCAGCCAGGCGGACACTCTCCAAGAGACCCAGTACTTC.

This chain joins TRBV5-1 and TRBJ2-7; TRBD2 agrees at 8 bases. Losses at the gene ends were 0 bases for V and 3 bases for J; bases not matched to a gene: 5. CDR1 and CDR2 from the germline V gene are SGHRS and YFSETQ. The CDR3 runs to 15 residues. The CDR3 bases are TGCGCCAGCAGCTTGGGTTCCGCGGGGGGCTACGAGCAGTACTTC. The encoded protein is CASSLGSAGGYEQYF.

The CDR3 loop is CASSRQGGQETQYF. In nucleotides, the CDR3 is TGTGCCAGCAGTCGCCAGGGGGGTCAGGAGACCCAGTACTTC. J is TRBJ2-5 and V is TRBV27; D possibly corresponds to TRBD1 (7 bases). Trimming took off 5 bases at V and 5 bases at J, with 15 bases between the two ends. This CDR3 has 14 amino acids. Germline values: CDR1 MNHEY, CDR2 SMNVEV (reference sequence).

The rearrangement links TRBV4-1 to TRBJ2-3; perhaps TRBD2 as D (6 bases). Germline V gene lookup returns CDR1 MGHRA and CDR2 YSYEKL. This CDR3 contains 15 residues. V was trimmed by 8 bases and J by 1 base, leaving 16 bases between them. CDR3 nucleotides: TGCGCCAGCGGCGAGGTACAGCGGGGCACAGATACGCAGTATTTT. It specifies CASGEVQRGTDTQYF.

V usage is TRBV19 and J usage is TRBJ1-1; 11 bases align to TRBD1. The V gene's germline CDR1 is LNHDA and CDR2 SQIVND (reference sequence). V lost 6 bases, J lost 10 bases, and 13 bases stayed unmatched. The CDR3 extends over 15 amino acids. CDR3 DNA: TGTGCCAGTAGCCCCAGATGGACAGGGGGCATGCGAGCTTTCTTT. Its protein is CASSPRWTGGMRAFF.

J is TRBJ1-3 and V is TRBV7-6; 7 bases fit TRBD1. V lost 5 bases to trimming and J lost 4 bases; unmatched junction nucleotides: 8. Germline V gives CDR1 SGHVS, CDR2 FNYEAQ. CDR3 size: 15 residues. The CDR3 protein is CASSVRQGLGNTIYF. The CDR3 region has the DNA TGTGCCAGCAGCGTAAGACAGGGACTCGGAAACACCATATATTTT.

V is TRBV7-9 and J is TRBJ2-1, with TRBD1 identical over 9 bases. The junction had 8 bases not matched to a gene; V was cut back by 5 bases and J by 6 bases. CDR3 length: 15 residues. CDR1 and CDR2 (germline): SEHNR, FQNEAQ (reference sequence). The CDR3 is CASSIPTGGGNEQFF. CDR3 in DNA: TGTGCCAGCAGCATACCGACAGGGGGAGGCAATGAGCAGTTCTTC.

The CDR3 DNA reads TGCGCCAGCAGCCAAGATCCGGGGCAGGGGGCAGATACGCAGTATTTT. Protein product: CASSQDPGQGADTQYF. This sequence joins TRBV4-1 and TRBJ2-3; 7 nucleotides match TRBD1. Looked up from germline, CDR1 is MGHRA and CDR2 is YSYEKL. V gave up 0 bases and J gave up 4 bases; unmatched junction bases: 7. CDR3 length: 16 amino acids.

The V gene is TRBV10-3, the J gene TRBJ1-1; 8 bases map to TRBD1. The length of the CDR3 is 14 residues. Germline V CDR1 and CDR2: ENHRY, SYGVKD. The trim removed 6 bases at V and 4 bases at J, leaving 7 bases unmatched. CDR3 sequence (DNA): TGTGCCATCAGCGGGGACAGGAGGGCCACTGAAGCTTTCTTT. It is translated as CAISGDRRATEAFF.

V usage is TRBV6-6 and J usage is TRBJ2-1; 13 nucleotides align to TRBD2. This CDR3 comprises 16 residues. CDR1 is MNHNY and CDR2 is SVGAGI in the germline V gene (reference sequence). V shed 8 bases and J 4 bases; nucleotides not matched to a gene: 8. The CDR3 loop reads CASGWTSGSLYNEQFF. Here the CDR3 DNA reads TGTGCCAGCGGATGGACTAGCGGGAGTCTATACAATGAGCAGTTCTTC.

The V and J genes are TRBV7-9 and TRBJ2-3; 7 bases are shared with TRBD2. The CDR3 sequence is 16 residues long. Trimming removed 2 bases from V and 1 base from J; junction bases left unmatched: 6. CDR1 and CDR2 from the germline V gene are SEHNR and FQNEAQ (reference sequence). DNA for the CDR3: TGTGCCAGCAGCTTACCAGCGGGATGGGGCACAGATACGCAGTATTTT. Encoded protein: CASSLPAGWGTDTQYF. Together with reference TRBV7-9 and TRBJ2-3, the CDR3 gives the full variable domain: DTGVSQNPRHKITKRGQNVTFRCDPISEHNRLYWYRQTLGQGPEFLTYFQNEAQLEKSRLLSDRFSAERPKGSFSTLEIQRTEQGDSAMYLCASSLPAGWGTDTQYFGPGTRLTVL.

The chain joins TRBV25-1 to TRBJ1-6; 8 bases align to TRBD1. The CDR3 extends over 16 amino acids. V gave up 2 bases and J gave up 9 bases; unmatched junction bases: 9. Per germline, CDR1 MGHDK and CDR2 SYGVNS. In nucleotides, the CDR3 is TGTGCCAGCAGTGAAGGACAGGGCCTCAGCGTTTCACCCCTCCACTTT. Its protein product is CASSEGQGLSVSPLHF.

The chain uses TRBV28 and TRBJ1-2; tentative D call: TRBD1 (6 bases). This CDR3 is 11 amino acids long. Germline loops: CDR1 MDHEN, CDR2 SYDVKM. Trimming removed 7 bases from V and 5 bases from J, with 8 bases in between. The DNA of the CDR3 is TGTGCCAGCAATAGGGGGTATGGCTACACCTTC. This encodes CASNRGYGYTF.

The gene calls are TRBV28 and TRBJ1-6, with D possibly TRBD1 on 6 matching bases. V was shortened by 4 bases and J by 9 bases, with 16 bases between the two germline ends. Germline loops: CDR1 MDHEN, CDR2 SYDVKM. The CDR3 is 15 amino acids. The DNA for the CDR3 is TGTGCCAGCAGTTGGGGGCCCCTTGATACTTCACCCCTCCACTTT. Translation gives CASSWGPLDTSPLHF.

The rearrangement links TRBV7-6 to TRBJ2-7, with TRBD2 matching over 10 bases. The J segment lost 0 bases and the V segment lost 8 bases, leaving 4 bases of the junction unmatched. Germline loops: CDR1 SGHVS, CDR2 FNYEAQ. The CDR3 spans 14 residues. For the CDR3, the DNA is TGTGCCAGCGGTCCTAGCGGGAGCTCCTACGAGCAGTACTTC. Encoded protein: CASGPSGSSYEQYF.

J is TRBJ2-7 and V is TRBV6-5; tentatively, D is TRBD1 (6 bases). The CDR3 length is 15 residues. Germline-derived CDR1 and CDR2 are MNHEY and SVGAGI. Trimming pared 6 bases from V and 0 bases from J, leaving 15 bases between. CDR3 residues: CASSRSTGYSYEQYF. The CDR3 bases are TGTGCCAGCAGCCGCTCTACAGGGTACTCCTACGAGCAGTACTTC.

This clone has just a few counts. The chain recombines TRBV2 with TRBJ1-4; weak D call: TRBD1 (5 bases). The germline V and J ends were trimmed by 8 bases and 10 bases, with 17 bases remaining between them. CDR1 is SNHLY and CDR2 is FYNNEI in the germline V gene. The CDR3 loop spans 13 amino acids. CDR3 in amino acids: CASLGDSSGKLFF. CDR3 nucleotides: TGTGCCAGCCTGGGGGACTCGTCCGGAAAACTGTTTTTT. Full variable domain (outside the CDR3, taken from reference TRBV2 and TRBJ1-4): EPEVTQTPSHQVTQMGQEVILRCVPISNHLYFYWYRQILGQKVEFLVSFYNNEISEKSEIFDDQFSVERPDGSNFTLKIRSTKLEDSAMYFCASLGDSSGKLFFGSGTQLSVL.

The chain links TRBV10-2 to TRBJ1-3; 7 bases agree with TRBD1. Per germline, CDR1 WSHSY and CDR2 SAAADI. CDR3 length: 14 amino acids. Trimming removed 6 bases from V and 0 bases from J; junction bases left unmatched: 2. CDR3 in amino acids: CASRDRSSGNTIYF. The CDR3 DNA sequence: TGCGCCAGCAGGGACAGGAGCTCTGGAAACACCATATATTTT.

The V gene is TRBV6-5, the J gene TRBJ1-1; TRBD1 matches 7 bases. The CDR3 totals 15 residues. V gave up 6 bases and J gave up 0 bases; unmatched junction bases: 7. Germline V gene sequence: CDR1 MNHEY, CDR2 SVGAGI. The CDR3 bases are TGTGCCAGCAGCCCCCAACAGGGGTTGAACACTGAAGCTTTCTTT. It specifies CASSPQQGLNTEAFF.

The V and J genes are TRBV18 and TRBJ2-7; the D gene is possibly TRBD2 (6 bases). The V gene's germline CDR1 is KGHSH and CDR2 LQKENI. Trimming removed 0 bases from V and 3 bases from J, with 18 bases in between. This CDR3 has 17 amino acids. The CDR3 spells CASSPPKTRGADYEQYF. The CDR3 bases are TGTGCCAGCTCACCACCGAAGACTCGCGGGGCGGACTACGAGCAGTACTTC.

The chain uses TRBV7-9 and TRBJ2-1; 8 bases are a match to TRBD1. With V trimmed by 5 bases and J by 9 bases, 12 bases remained unmatched. Germline lookup yields CDR1 SEHNR and CDR2 FQNEAQ (reference sequence). This CDR3 is built from 15 residues. The CDR3: CASSLMTGEAPEQFF. CDR3 nucleotides: TGTGCCAGCAGCCTAATGACAGGGGAGGCACCTGAGCAGTTCTTC.

The J gene is TRBJ2-7, the V gene TRBV15; maybe TRBD1 (5 bases). Germline values: CDR1 LNHNV, CDR2 YYDKDF (reference sequence). Trimming pared 0 bases from V and 12 bases from J, leaving 18 bases between. The CDR3 totals 14 residues. The CDR3 bases are TGTGCCACCAGCAGAGATCGTGTGGGGCCCGTAGGGTACTTC. This codes for CATSRDRVGPVGYF. The full variable domain, completed using reference TRBV15 and TRBJ2-7, is DAMVIQNPRYQVTQFGKPVTLSCSQTLNHNVMYWYQQKSSQAPKLLFHYYDKDFNNEADTPDNFQSRRPNTSFCFLDIRSPGLGDTAMYLCATSRDRVGPVGYFGPGTRLTVT.

This chain joins TRBV6-2 or TRBV6-3 and TRBJ2-1; 16 bases align to TRBD2. The length of the CDR3 is 16 residues. Germline-derived CDR1 and CDR2 are MNHEY and SVGEGT. The V gene end was trimmed by 5 bases and the J gene end by 4 bases; junction bases not matched to a gene: 2. The CDR3 protein is CASSGTSGGAYNEQFF. The CDR3 DNA reads as TGTGCCAGCAGTGGGACTAGCGGGGGGGCTTACAATGAGCAGTTCTTC.

The rearrangement uses TRBV6-5 and TRBJ1-5; D is ambiguous. V was shortened by 8 bases and J by 5 bases, with 19 bases between the two germline ends. Germline V CDR1 and CDR2: MNHEY, SVGAGI. The length of the CDR3 is 15 residues. CDR3 amino acids: CASAVKLADYQPQHF. In nucleotides, the CDR3 is TGTGCCAGCGCGGTAAAATTGGCAGATTATCAGCCCCAGCATTTT.

The chain couples TRBV7-9 to TRBJ2-1, with 7 bases identical to TRBD2. With 2 bases clipped from V and 2 bases from J, the junction kept 12 bases outside the gene matches. The CDR3 has 18 amino acids. Germline V gene sequence: CDR1 SEHNR, CDR2 FQNEAQ (reference sequence). CDR3 DNA sequence: TGTGCCAGCAGCTTAATATTGTCTCGCGGGAGAACCTACAATGAGCAGTTCTTC. It codes for CASSLILSRGRTYNEQFF. The whole variable domain, remainder taken from reference TRBV7-9 and TRBJ2-1, is DTGVSQNPRHKITKRGQNVTFRCDPISEHNRLYWYRQTLGQGPEFLTYFQNEAQLEKSRLLSDRFSAERPKGSFSTLEIQRTEQGDSAMYLCASSLILSRGRTYNEQFFGPGTRLTVL.